Reported below is one TCR beta chain. Generated by immunoSEQ multiplex PCR, the TCRdb table keeps only in-frame clones and is missing some. This table has tens of thousands of clones, 90% to 95% appearing once. The data originate from a study of T cell changes during pregnancy in multiple sclerosis. The CDR3 spans 15 residues. V was trimmed by 0 bases and J by 5 bases, leaving 15 bases between them. Germline V lookup: CDR1 SGHRS, CDR2 YFSETQ. Sequences were derived from CD8+ T cells from peripheral blood mononuclear cells, sampled in the first trimester of pregnancy. The TCR comes from a female donor with multiple sclerosis, enrolled in a pregnancy study. The chain employs TRBV5-1 and TRBJ2-7; D unclear. CDR3 coding DNA: TGCGCCAGCAGCTTGGAACCGCGCTCAGCGAACGAGCAGTACTTC. Translating gives CASSLEPRSANEQYF. The variable domain in full, with the rest retrieved from reference TRBV5-1 and TRBJ2-7, is KAGVTQTPRYLIKTRGQQVTLSCSPISGHRSVSWYQQTPGQGLQFLFEYFSETQRNKGNFPGRFSGRQFSNSRSEMNVSTLELGDSALYLCASSLEPRSANEQYFGPGTRLTVT.